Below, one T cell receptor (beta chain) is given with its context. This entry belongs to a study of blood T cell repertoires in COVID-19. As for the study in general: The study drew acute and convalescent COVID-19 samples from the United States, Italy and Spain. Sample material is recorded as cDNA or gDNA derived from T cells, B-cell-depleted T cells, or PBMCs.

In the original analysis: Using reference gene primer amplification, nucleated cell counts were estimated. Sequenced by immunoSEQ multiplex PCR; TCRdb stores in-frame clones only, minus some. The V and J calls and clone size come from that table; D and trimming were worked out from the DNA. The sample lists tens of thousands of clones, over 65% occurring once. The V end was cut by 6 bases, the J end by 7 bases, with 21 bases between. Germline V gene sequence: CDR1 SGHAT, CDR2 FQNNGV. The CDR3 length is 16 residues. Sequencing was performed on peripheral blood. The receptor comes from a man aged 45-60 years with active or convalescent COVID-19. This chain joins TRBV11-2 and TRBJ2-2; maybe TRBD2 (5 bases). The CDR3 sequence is CASSRELGKSGGELFF. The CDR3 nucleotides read TGTGCCAGCAGTCGTGAGTTGGGGAAGAGCGGCGGGGAGCTGTTTTTT.